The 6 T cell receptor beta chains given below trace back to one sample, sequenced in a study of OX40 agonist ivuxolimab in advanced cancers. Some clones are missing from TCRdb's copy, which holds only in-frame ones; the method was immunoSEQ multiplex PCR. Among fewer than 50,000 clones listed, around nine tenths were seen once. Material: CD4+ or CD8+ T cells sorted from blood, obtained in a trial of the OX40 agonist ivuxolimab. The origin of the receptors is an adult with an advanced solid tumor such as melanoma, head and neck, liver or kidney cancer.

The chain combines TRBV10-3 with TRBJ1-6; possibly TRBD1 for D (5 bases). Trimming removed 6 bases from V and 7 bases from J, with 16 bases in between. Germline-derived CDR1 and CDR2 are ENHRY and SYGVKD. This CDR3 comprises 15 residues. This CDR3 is CAISEGPIPNSPLHF. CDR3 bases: TGTGCCATCAGCGAGGGACCTATACCCAATTCACCCCTCCACTTT.

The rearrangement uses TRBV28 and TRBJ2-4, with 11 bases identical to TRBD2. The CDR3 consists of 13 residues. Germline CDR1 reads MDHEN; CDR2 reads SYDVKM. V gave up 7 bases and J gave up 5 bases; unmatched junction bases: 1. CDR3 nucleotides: TGTGCCAGCAAACTAGCGGGAGAAAACATTCAGTACTTC. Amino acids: CASKLAGENIQYF.

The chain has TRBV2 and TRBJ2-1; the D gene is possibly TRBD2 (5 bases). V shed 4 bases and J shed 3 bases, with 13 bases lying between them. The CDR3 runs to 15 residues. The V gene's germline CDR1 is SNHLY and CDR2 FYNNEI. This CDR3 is CASSAREGIYNEQFF. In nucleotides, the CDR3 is TGTGCCAGCAGTGCTCGGGAAGGGATCTACAATGAGCAGTTCTTC.

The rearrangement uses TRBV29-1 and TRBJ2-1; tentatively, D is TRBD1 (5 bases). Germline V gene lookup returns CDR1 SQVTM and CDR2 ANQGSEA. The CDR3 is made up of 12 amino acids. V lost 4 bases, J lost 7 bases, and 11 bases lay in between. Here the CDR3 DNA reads TGCAGCGTTGTAGCAGGGTGGAATGAGCAGTTCTTC. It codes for CSVVAGWNEQFF.

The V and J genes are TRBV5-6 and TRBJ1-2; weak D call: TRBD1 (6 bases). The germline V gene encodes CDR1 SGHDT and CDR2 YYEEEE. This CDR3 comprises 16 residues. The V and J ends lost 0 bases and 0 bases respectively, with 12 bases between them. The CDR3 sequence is CASSLDGGWTNYGYTF. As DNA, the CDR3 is TGTGCCAGCAGCTTGGACGGGGGCTGGACTAACTATGGCTACACCTTC.

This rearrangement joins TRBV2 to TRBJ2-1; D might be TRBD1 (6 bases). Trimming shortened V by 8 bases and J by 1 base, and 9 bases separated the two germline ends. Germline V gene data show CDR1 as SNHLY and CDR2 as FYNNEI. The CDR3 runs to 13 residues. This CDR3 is CASRDKSYNEQFF. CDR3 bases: TGTGCCAGCCGGGACAAATCCTACAATGAGCAGTTCTTC. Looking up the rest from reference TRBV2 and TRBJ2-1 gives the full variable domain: EPEVTQTPSHQVTQMGQEVILRCVPISNHLYFYWYRQILGQKVEFLVSFYNNEISEKSEIFDDQFSVERPDGSNFTLKIRSTKLEDSAMYFCASRDKSYNEQFFGPGTRLTVL.